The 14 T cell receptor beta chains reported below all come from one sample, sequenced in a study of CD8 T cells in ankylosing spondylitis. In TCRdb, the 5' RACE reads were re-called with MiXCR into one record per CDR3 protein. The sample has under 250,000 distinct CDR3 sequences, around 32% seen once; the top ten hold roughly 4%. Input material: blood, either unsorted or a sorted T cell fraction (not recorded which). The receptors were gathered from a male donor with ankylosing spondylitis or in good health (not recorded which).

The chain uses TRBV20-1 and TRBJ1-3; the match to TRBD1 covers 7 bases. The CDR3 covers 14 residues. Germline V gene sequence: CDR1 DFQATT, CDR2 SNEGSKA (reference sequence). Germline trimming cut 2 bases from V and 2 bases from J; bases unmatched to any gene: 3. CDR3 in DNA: TGCAGTGCTAGATCCGGGACAGCTGGAAACACCATATATTTT. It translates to CSARSGTAGNTIYF.

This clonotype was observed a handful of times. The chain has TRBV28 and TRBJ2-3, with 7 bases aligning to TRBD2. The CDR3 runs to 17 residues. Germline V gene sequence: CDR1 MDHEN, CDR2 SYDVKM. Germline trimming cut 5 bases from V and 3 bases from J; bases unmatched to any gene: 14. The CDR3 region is CASSLRKTGGRTDTQYF. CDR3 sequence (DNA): TGTGCCAGCAGTCTTCGAAAGACGGGGGGTCGAACAGATACGCAGTATTTT.

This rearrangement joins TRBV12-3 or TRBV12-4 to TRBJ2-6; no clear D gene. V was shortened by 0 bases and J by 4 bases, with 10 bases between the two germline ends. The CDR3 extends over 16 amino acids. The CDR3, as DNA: TGTGCCAGCAGTTTAGCAGGGCCTTCAGGGGCCAACGTCCTGACTTTC. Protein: CASSLAGPSGANVLTF.

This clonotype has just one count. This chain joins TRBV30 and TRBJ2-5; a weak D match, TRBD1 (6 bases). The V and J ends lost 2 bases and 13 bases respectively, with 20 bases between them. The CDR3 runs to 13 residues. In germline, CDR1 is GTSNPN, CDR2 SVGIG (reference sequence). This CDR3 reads CAWSRGQGESPYF. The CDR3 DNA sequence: TGTGCCTGGAGTAGGGGACAAGGGGAGTCCCCGTACTTC.

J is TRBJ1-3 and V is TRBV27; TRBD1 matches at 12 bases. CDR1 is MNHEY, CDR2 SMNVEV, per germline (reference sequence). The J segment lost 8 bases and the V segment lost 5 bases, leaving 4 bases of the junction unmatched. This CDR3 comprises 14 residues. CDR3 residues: CASSVGTGGYTIYF. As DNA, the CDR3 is TGTGCCAGCAGTGTGGGGACAGGGGGCTACACCATATATTTT.

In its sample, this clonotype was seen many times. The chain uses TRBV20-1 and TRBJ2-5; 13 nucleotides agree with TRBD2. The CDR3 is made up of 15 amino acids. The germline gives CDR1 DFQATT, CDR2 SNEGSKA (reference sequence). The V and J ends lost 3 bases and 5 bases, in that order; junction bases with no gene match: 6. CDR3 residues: CSARAGLAGRETQYF. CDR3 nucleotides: TGCAGTGCTAGGGCGGGACTAGCGGGGCGGGAGACCCAGTACTTC.

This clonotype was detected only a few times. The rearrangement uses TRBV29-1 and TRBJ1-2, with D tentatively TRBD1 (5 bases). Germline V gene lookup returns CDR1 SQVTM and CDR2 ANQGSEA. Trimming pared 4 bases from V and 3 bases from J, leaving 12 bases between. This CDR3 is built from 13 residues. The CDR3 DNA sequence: TGCAGCGTTGGAAACCGGGACGACTATGGCTACACCTTC. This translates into CSVGNRDDYGYTF.

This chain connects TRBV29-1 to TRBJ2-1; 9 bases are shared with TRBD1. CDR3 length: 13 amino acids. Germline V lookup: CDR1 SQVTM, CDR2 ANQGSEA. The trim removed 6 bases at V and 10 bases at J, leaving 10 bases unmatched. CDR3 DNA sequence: TGCAGCGTGCCGGGACAGGGTCTGGGGGAGCAGTTCTTC. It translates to CSVPGQGLGEQFF.

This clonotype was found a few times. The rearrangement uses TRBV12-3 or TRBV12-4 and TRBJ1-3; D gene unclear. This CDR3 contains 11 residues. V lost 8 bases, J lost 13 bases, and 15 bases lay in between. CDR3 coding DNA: TGTGCCAGCCAAGGTGGACCCGAGATATATTTT. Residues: CASQGGPEIYF.

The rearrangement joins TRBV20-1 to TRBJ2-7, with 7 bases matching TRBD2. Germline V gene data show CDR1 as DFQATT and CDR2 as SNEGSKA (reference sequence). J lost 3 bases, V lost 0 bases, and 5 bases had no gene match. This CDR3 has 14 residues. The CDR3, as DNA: TGCAGTGCTAGAGATGTAAGCGGGGACTACGAGCAGTACTTC. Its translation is CSARDVSGDYEQYF.

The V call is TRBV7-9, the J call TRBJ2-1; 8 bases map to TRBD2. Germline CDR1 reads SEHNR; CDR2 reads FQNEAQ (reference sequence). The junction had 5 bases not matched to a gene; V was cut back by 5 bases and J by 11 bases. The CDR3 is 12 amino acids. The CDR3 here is CASSGGGSQQFF. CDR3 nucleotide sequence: TGTGCCAGCAGCGGCGGGGGGTCTCAGCAGTTCTTC.

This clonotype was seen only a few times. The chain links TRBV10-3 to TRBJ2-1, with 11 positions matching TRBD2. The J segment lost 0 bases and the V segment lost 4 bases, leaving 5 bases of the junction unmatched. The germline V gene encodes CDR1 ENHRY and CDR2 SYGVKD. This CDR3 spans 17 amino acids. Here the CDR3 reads CAISGGLAESSYNEQFF. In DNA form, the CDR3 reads TGTGCCATCAGTGGGGGACTAGCGGAGAGCTCCTACAATGAGCAGTTCTTC.

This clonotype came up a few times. For the CDR3, the DNA is TGTGCCAGCAGCTTGGGGACAGGGCCTGAAGCTTTCTTT. Translated: CASSLGTGPEAFF. The chain couples TRBV11-2 to TRBJ1-1; 9 bases map to TRBD1. There are 13 residues in the CDR3. V dropped 3 bases and J dropped 6; count of bases not matched to a gene: 2. CDR1 and CDR2 (germline): SGHAT, FQNNGV. The full variable domain, its missing parts supplied by reference TRBV11-2 and TRBJ1-1, is EAGVAQSPRYKIIEKRQSVAFWCNPISGHATLYWYQQILGQGPKLLIQFQNNGVVDDSQLPKDRFSAERLKGVDSTLKIQPAKLEDSAVYLCASSLGTGPEAFFGQGTRLTVV.

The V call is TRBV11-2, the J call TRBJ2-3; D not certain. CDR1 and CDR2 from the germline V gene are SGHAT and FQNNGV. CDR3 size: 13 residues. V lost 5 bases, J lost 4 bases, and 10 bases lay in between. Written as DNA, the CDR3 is TGTGCCAGCAGCATAGGCCAGGCAGATACGCAGTATTTT. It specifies CASSIGQADTQYF. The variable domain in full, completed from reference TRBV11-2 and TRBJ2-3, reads EAGVAQSPRYKIIEKRQSVAFWCNPISGHATLYWYQQILGQGPKLLIQFQNNGVVDDSQLPKDRFSAERLKGVDSTLKIQPAKLEDSAVYLCASSIGQADTQYFGPGTRLTVL.